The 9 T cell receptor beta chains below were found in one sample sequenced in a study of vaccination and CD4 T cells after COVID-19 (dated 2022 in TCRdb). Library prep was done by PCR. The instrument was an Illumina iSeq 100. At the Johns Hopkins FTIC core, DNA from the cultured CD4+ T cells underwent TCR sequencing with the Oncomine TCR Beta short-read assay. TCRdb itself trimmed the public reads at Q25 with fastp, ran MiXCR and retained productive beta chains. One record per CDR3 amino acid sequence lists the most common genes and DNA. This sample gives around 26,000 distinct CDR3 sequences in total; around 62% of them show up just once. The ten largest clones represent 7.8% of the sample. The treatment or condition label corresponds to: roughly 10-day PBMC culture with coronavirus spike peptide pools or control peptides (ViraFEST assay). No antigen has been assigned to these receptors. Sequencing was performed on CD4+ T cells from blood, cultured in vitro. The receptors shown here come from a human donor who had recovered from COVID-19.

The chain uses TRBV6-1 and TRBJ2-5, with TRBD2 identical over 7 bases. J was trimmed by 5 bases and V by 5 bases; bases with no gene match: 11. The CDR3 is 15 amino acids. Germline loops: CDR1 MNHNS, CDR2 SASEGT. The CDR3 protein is CASSRRATGRETQYF. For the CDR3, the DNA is TGTGCCAGCAGTCGCCGGGCCACCGGGAGGGAGACCCAGTACTTC.

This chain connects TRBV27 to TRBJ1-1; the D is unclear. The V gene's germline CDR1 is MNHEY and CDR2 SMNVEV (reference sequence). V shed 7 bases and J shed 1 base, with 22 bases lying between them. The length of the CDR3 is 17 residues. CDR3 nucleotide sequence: TGTGCCAGCATTCAATCCGGGAGTTTGCTATCGAACACTGAAGCTTTCTTT. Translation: CASIQSGSLLSNTEAFF.

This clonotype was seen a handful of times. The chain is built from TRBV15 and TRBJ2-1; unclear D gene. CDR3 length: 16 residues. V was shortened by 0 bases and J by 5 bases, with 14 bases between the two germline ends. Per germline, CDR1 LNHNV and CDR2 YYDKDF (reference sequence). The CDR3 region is CATSRERLAPNNEQFF. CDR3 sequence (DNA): TGTGCCACCAGCAGAGAGAGACTCGCCCCCAACAATGAGCAGTTCTTC.

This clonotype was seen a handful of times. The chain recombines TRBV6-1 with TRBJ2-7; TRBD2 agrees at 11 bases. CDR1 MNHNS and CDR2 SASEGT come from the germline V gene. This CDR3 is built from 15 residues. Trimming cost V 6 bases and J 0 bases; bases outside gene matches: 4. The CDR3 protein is CASRDTSGSSYEQYF. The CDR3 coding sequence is TGTGCCAGCAGGGATACTAGCGGGAGCTCCTACGAGCAGTACTTC.

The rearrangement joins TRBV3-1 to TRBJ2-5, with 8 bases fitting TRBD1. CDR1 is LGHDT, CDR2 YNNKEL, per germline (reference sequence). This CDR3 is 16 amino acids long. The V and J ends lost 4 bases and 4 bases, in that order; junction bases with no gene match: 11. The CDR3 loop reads CASSPFPQGARETQYF. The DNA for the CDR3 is TGTGCCAGCAGCCCCTTTCCGCAGGGGGCGAGAGAGACCCAGTACTTC.

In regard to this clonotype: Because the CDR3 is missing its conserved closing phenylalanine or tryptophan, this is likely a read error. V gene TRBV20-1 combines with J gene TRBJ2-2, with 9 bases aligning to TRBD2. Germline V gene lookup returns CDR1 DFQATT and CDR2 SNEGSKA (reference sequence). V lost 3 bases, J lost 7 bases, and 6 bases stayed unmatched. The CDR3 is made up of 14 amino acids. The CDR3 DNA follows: TGCAGTGCTAGCCCGGTAGCGGGAGACGGGGAGCTGTTTCTT. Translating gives CSASPVAGDGELFL.

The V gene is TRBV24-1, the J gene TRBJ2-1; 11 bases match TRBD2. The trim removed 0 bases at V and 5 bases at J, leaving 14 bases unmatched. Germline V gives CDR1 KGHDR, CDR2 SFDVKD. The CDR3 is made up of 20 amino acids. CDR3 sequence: CATSDLVKGGPGLADNEQFF. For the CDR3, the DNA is TGTGCCACCAGTGATTTGGTCAAGGGGGGACCGGGACTAGCGGACAATGAGCAGTTCTTC.

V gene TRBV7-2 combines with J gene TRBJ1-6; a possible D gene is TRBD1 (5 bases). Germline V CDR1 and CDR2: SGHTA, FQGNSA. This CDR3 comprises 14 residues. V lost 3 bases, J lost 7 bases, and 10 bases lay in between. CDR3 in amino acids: CASSFEGWNSPLHF. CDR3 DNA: TGTGCCAGCAGCTTTGAGGGGTGGAATTCACCCCTCCACTTT.

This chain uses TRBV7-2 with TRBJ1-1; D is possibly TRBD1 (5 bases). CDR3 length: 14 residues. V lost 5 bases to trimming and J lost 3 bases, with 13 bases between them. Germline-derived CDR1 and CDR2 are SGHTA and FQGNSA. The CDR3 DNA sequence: TGTGCCAGCAGCCAAATCGACAGTTACACTGAAGCTTTCTTT. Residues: CASSQIDSYTEAFF.